This TCR beta chain was identified during a study of CD8 T cells in ankylosing spondylitis (dated 2017 in TCRdb). Notes on the research overall: T cell receptor beta repertoires were profiled in healthy donors and ankylosing spondylitis patients so that disease-linked TCR variants could be found. The whole study cohort included some 100 healthy donors and about two dozen ankylosing spondylitis patients. Peripheral blood samples were taken, and synovial fluid was additionally collected from ankylosing spondylitis patients.

A word on this clonotype: The target of this receptor is not known. Within one base of it there is no much larger clone, and no base qualities were kept.

Results and caveats for the whole study, not just this receptor: Some TCR beta motif variants had previously been reported in synovial fluid and blood of reactive arthritis patients, which suggested common disease-initiation mechanisms. In peripheral blood, the disease-linked clones were found at relatively low frequencies and had a CD8+ phenotype. The disease-linked clones were reported as significantly enriched in matched synovial fluid samples from ankylosing spondylitis patients. A TCR beta motif made up of roughly eight highly homologous amino acid variants appeared to be characteristic of blood from ankylosing spondylitis patients.

Reads for this sample came from an Illumina HiSeq 2500. Quantitative 5'-RACE with molecular barcodes was the method used to prepare the TCR beta libraries. The paper's data handling went like this. To identify disease-linked TCR variants, a new computational method was used, one built on a probabilistic model of VDJ rearrangement. The raw public reads went through TCRdb reprocessing: fastp at Q25, MiXCR clone calling, in-frame beta chains kept. CDR3 protein duplicates are merged, each entry listing the most common genes and DNA. The V and J calls, along with clone size, are taken from TCRdb and not from the paper's own processing. For this sample there are roughly 200,000 distinct CDR3 sequences; roughly 25% appear just once. Roughly 6.7% of the sample is held by the ten biggest clonotypes. This sequence originates from a male donor with ankylosing spondylitis or in good health (not recorded which). Sequencing used blood, either unsorted or a sorted T cell fraction (not recorded which).

The nucleotide sequence is TGTGCCAGCAGCACAGGGTTTGCTGGCTACACCTTC. Translated, it reads CASSTGFAGYTF. The receptor chain draws on TRBV12-3 or TRBV12-4 and TRBJ1-2, and possibly TRBD1, on 6 matching bases. Including the terminal cysteine and phenylalanine, the CDR3 comprises 12 residues. The retained sequence is limited to the CDR3, 36 bases, with the frame set at the first base. The junction shows trimming of 6 bases on V and 7 bases on J, plus 12 bases between the germline ends.